The 20 T cell receptor beta chains below all came from one sample that was sequenced in a study of T cell responses to AZD1222 COVID-19 vaccine. The method was immunoSEQ multiplex PCR; TCRdb's version includes in-frame clones alone and lacks a portion of them. The repertoire consists of around 99,000 clones, with about 88% occurring once and the leading ten covering about 15%. The sequences come from peripheral blood, collected on day 0 of AZD1222 vaccination. The receptor source for this set is an adult in good health.

This rearrangement joins TRBV7-3 to TRBJ2-1, with D possibly TRBD2 on 5 matching bases. Trimming removed 5 bases at V and 6 bases at J, with 11 bases between. The germline V gene encodes CDR1 SGHTA and CDR2 FQGTGA. The CDR3 covers 13 residues. In DNA form, the CDR3 reads TGTGCCAGCAGCCTAGAGGGCGTCAATGAGCAGTTCTTC. Protein product: CASSLEGVNEQFF.

J is TRBJ1-1 and V is TRBV4-1, with D uncertain. CDR1 MGHRA and CDR2 YSYEKL come from the germline V gene. CDR3 length equals 18 residues. V gave up 1 base and J gave up 0 bases, with 18 bases separating them. The chain's CDR3 is CASSQVPPYSHMNTEAFF. The CDR3 nucleotides are TGCGCCAGCAGCCAAGTTCCCCCCTACTCCCACATGAACACTGAAGCTTTCTTT.

V usage is TRBV5-1 and J usage is TRBJ2-1; D call uncertain. Trimming shortened V by 4 bases and J by 8 bases, and 16 bases separated the two germline ends. CDR1 and CDR2 from the germline V gene are SGHRS and YFSETQ. This CDR3 contains 14 residues. The CDR3 loop reads CASSRNRVVDEQFF. As DNA, the CDR3 is TGCGCCAGCAGCAGAAACAGAGTCGTGGATGAGCAGTTCTTC.

The CDR3 nucleotides are TGTGCCAGCAGTGATACAGGGGGCCGGGACAACGAGCAGTACTTC. It yields the protein CASSDTGGRDNEQYF. The chain employs TRBV6-1 and TRBJ2-7; the match to TRBD1 covers 9 bases. The CDR3 extends over 15 amino acids. With 3 bases clipped from V and 5 bases from J, the junction kept 8 bases outside the gene matches. The germline CDR1 and CDR2 sequences are MNHNS and SASEGT.

The chain employs TRBV7-2 and TRBJ2-3, with D unclear. Trimming took off 2 bases at V and 0 bases at J, with 6 bases between the two ends. The CDR3 length is 14 residues. Germline lookup yields CDR1 SGHTA and CDR2 FQGNSA. CDR3 bases: TGTGCCAGCAGCTTATCTGGGAGCACAGATACGCAGTATTTT. It yields the protein CASSLSGSTDTQYF.

The CDR3 spells CATSRDPNIDSGNTIYF. The CDR3 coding sequence is TGTGCCACCAGCAGAGATCCCAACATTGACTCTGGAAACACCATATATTTT. The rearrangement joins TRBV15 to TRBJ1-3; D gene unclear. The ends were cut back, 0 bases at V and 0 bases at J, with 12 bases in the middle. This CDR3 spans 17 amino acids. Germline V gene data show CDR1 as LNHNV and CDR2 as YYDKDF (reference sequence).

This chain uses TRBV7-2 with TRBJ2-7; D is tentatively TRBD1 or TRBD2 (5 bases each). CDR1 SGHTA and CDR2 FQGNSA come from the germline V gene. This CDR3 contains 14 residues. The ends were cut back, 5 bases at V and 2 bases at J, with 13 bases in the middle. The chain's CDR3 is CASSPRGLAYEQYF. CDR3 nucleotides: TGTGCCAGCAGCCCCCGGGGCCTCGCCTACGAGCAGTACTTC.

V gene TRBV5-4 combines with J gene TRBJ2-1, with 8 bases aligning to TRBD2. Germline V CDR1 and CDR2: SGHNT, YYREEE (reference sequence). The CDR3 has 16 residues. V was pared by 4 bases and J by 0 bases, with 6 bases of the junction left unmatched. CDR3 sequence (DNA): TGTGCCAGCAGCCTAGCGGGCATAAGCTCCTACAATGAGCAGTTCTTC. This encodes CASSLAGISSYNEQFF. The whole variable domain, filled in from reference TRBV5-4 and TRBJ2-1, reads ETGVTQSPTHLIKTRGQQVTLRCSSQSGHNTVSWYQQALGQGPQFIFQYYREEENGRGNFPPRFSGLQFPNYSSELNVNALELDDSALYLCASSLAGISSYNEQFFGPGTRLTVL.

As concerns this clone: Here the CDR3 omits its conserved ending phenylalanine or tryptophan, so a read error is the likely source. V usage is TRBV7-3 and J usage is TRBJ1-2, with a possible D match to TRBD1 (6 bases). CDR3 length equals 14 residues. V was trimmed by 6 bases and J by 5 bases, leaving 16 bases between them. Germline V gene sequence: CDR1 SGHTA, CDR2 FQGTGA. The CDR3 DNA sequence: TGTGCCAGCAGTTCCTCCGCAGGGGCTTATGGCTACACCTCC. Residues: CASSSSAGAYGYTS.

This clone was found a few times. The CDR3, as DNA: TGTGCCAGCAGCCCTTGGTTAGATTCCTACGAGCAGTACTTC. Amino acids: CASSPWLDSYEQYF. V usage is TRBV7-8 and J usage is TRBJ2-7, with D unclear. Germline V gene sequence: CDR1 SGHVS, CDR2 FQNEAQ. This CDR3 is built from 14 residues. The V end was cut by 5 bases, the J end by 1 base, with 12 bases between.

This clone was picked up a small number of times. The chain recombines TRBV4-2 with TRBJ2-7, with D possibly TRBD2 on 6 matching bases. This CDR3 has 14 amino acids. V gave up 3 bases and J gave up 5 bases, with 14 bases separating them. CDR1 LGHNA and CDR2 YNFKEQ come from the germline V gene. CDR3 sequence: CASSQTRTVNEQYF. CDR3 nucleotide sequence: TGTGCCAGCAGCCAGACTAGAACGGTCAACGAGCAGTACTTC.

The chain uses TRBV4-1 and TRBJ2-3, with 10 positions matching TRBD2. The CDR3 consists of 15 residues. The ends lost 0 bases at V and 6 bases at J; junction bases unmatched: 3. The germline V gene has CDR1 MGHRA and CDR2 YSYEKL. CDR3 nucleotide sequence: TGCGCCAGCAGCCAAGAGTTAGCGGGAGGCGATACGCAGTATTTT. The encoded protein is CASSQELAGGDTQYF.

The chain links TRBV4-3 to TRBJ1-2, with no clear D. Trimming cost V 1 base and J 8 bases, with 8 bases left between them. Germline V gene data show CDR1 as LGHNA and CDR2 as YSLEER. The CDR3 sequence is 12 residues long. This CDR3 is CASSQGTGGYTF. In nucleotides, the CDR3 is TGCGCCAGCAGCCAAGGGACGGGCGGCTACACCTTC.

This sequence joins TRBV7-2 and TRBJ2-7; weak D call: TRBD1 (6 bases). In germline, CDR1 is SGHTA, CDR2 FQGNSA. This CDR3 is built from 13 residues. Trimming cost V 5 bases and J 3 bases, with 11 bases left between them. The DNA for the CDR3 is TGTGCCAGCAGCCCAGGGGTGTACTACGAGCAGTACTTC. It is translated as CASSPGVYYEQYF.

A few counts support this clone. The rearrangement uses TRBV12-3 or TRBV12-4 and TRBJ2-7, with a possible D match to TRBD2 (5 bases). This CDR3 is built from 13 residues. Deletions cut 6 bases from V and 3 bases from J, with 12 bases between. The CDR3 DNA follows: TGTGCCAGCAGCACTCTAGCACTCTACGAGCAGTACTTC. Protein: CASSTLALYEQYF.

The genes are TRBV27 and TRBJ1-2; tentatively, D is TRBD1 (6 bases). V shed 6 bases and J shed 2 bases, with 16 bases lying between them. From germline, CDR1 is MNHEY and CDR2 SMNVEV (reference sequence). This CDR3 is 15 amino acids long. DNA for the CDR3: TGTGCCAGCAGCCGGGACACCGGCTCGAACTATGGCTACACCTTC. Its protein is CASSRDTGSNYGYTF.

This clone showed up just once. The chain combines TRBV28 with TRBJ1-1, with no clear D. The V end was cut by 4 bases, the J end by 2 bases, with 23 bases between. The CDR3 consists of 18 residues. Germline CDR1 MDHEN, CDR2 SYDVKM. The CDR3 DNA reads TGTGCCAGCAGTTCCCCGACTCGACCGAATACGAGAAACACTGAAGCTTTCTTT. Translating gives CASSSPTRPNTRNTEAFF.

V gene TRBV19 combines with J gene TRBJ1-2; D gene unclear. Germline CDR1 is LNHDA and CDR2 is SQIVND (reference sequence). V was cut by 10 bases and J by 2 bases, with 14 bases left in between. The CDR3 is made up of 13 amino acids. The CDR3 DNA sequence: TGTGCCACCGGAGAGGTACTGAACTATGGCTACACCTTC. Translation: CATGEVLNYGYTF.

J is TRBJ1-2 and V is TRBV19; 9 bases are a match to TRBD1. The CDR3 is 16 amino acids. The V gene's germline CDR1 is LNHDA and CDR2 SQIVND (reference sequence). V shed 5 bases, J shed 8 bases, and the junction held 15 bases outside the gene matches. CDR3: CASSWTGTGRLYGYTF. The CDR3 region has the DNA TGTGCCAGTAGTTGGACCGGGACAGGGAGACTTTACGGCTACACCTTC.

This clone showed up just once. The chain combines TRBV29-1 with TRBJ1-2; TRBD1 is a possible D gene (6 bases). The CDR3 has 12 amino acids. The germline gives CDR1 SQVTM, CDR2 ANQGSEA. V was pared by 4 bases and J by 8 bases, with 14 bases between. The chain's CDR3 is CSVGDRSWGYTF. As DNA, the CDR3 is TGCAGCGTTGGTGACAGGTCCTGGGGCTACACCTTC.